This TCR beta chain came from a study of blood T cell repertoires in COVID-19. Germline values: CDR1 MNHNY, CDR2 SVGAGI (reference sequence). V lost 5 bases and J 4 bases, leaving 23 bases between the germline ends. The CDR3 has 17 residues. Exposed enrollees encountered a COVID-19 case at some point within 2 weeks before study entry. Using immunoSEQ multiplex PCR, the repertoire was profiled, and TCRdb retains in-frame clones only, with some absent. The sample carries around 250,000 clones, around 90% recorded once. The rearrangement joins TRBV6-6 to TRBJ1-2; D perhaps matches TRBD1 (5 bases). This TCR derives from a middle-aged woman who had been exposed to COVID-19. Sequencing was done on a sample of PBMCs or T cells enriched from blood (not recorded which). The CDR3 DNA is TGTGCCAGCAGTCATCAACACTTCAGGGCCTGGGGCTATGGCTACACCTTC. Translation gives CASSHQHFRAWGYGYTF.